These 29 T cell receptor beta chains were all obtained from the same sample, sequenced in a study of metastatic and nonmetastatic thyroid tumors. Thyroid surgery was performed in patients who had received no treatment beforehand. TCRdb reanalyzed the PCR reads via MiXCR. The sample comprises fewer than 25,000 clones, around 23% of which are singletons, and about 70% rests with the top ten. Sequencing was performed on blood. These receptors were collected from a male donor with papillary thyroid cancer or a benign thyroid nodule (not recorded which). Some clones in this sample may be carry-over from other donors' samples.

This clone was counted at least ten times. This chain joins TRBV20-1 and TRBJ1-5; TRBD1 might be the D (5 bases). Germline V gene sequence: CDR1 DFQATT, CDR2 SNEGSKA (reference sequence). Trimming cost V 2 bases and J 2 bases, with 7 bases left between them. The CDR3 loop spans 13 amino acids. The DNA of the CDR3 is TGCAGTGCTAGACAGGGCGGCAATCAGCCCCAGCATTTT. It encodes CSARQGGNQPQHF.

The CDR3 sequence: CASKRGPTEAFF. For the CDR3, the DNA is TGTGCCAGCAAGAGGGGGCCCACTGAAGCTTTCTTT. The rearrangement joins TRBV6-1 to TRBJ1-1; 7 bases agree with TRBD1. CDR3 size: 12 residues. V shed 7 bases, J shed 4 bases, and the junction held 3 bases outside the gene matches. CDR1 is MNHNS and CDR2 is SASEGT in the germline V gene.

The sample holds many counts of this clone. The chain is built from TRBV18 and TRBJ1-1; D perhaps matches TRBD1 (5 bases). Germline V lookup: CDR1 KGHSH, CDR2 LQKENI. The CDR3 consists of 14 residues. The V gene lost 3 bases and the J gene lost 1 base, with 9 bases spanning the gap. In DNA, the CDR3 is TGTGCCAGCTCACCCTCGACAGAGAACACTGAAGCTTTCTTT. This sequence encodes CASSPSTENTEAFF.

There are many counts of this clone. The rearrangement uses TRBV5-5 and TRBJ1-1; D gene uncertain. Germline V gene data show CDR1 as SGHKS and CDR2 as YYEKEE (reference sequence). Trimming removed 0 bases from V and 0 bases from J, with 12 bases in between. The CDR3 has 16 amino acids. In nucleotides, the CDR3 is TGTGCCAGCAGCTTGGATCTACAGATAATGAACACTGAAGCTTTCTTT. This codes for CASSLDLQIMNTEAFF.

In its sample, this clone was seen a few times. A much bigger clone sits one base away, suggesting this may be a read error. The gene calls are TRBV30 and TRBJ2-1, with no clear D. In germline, CDR1 is GTSNPN, CDR2 SVGIG (reference sequence). The CDR3 contains 15 residues. The DNA of the CDR3 is TGTGCCTGGGGTGTAAGTAGCCTCGCCTACAATGAGCAGTTCTTC. Amino acid sequence: CAWGVSSLAYNEQFF.

This clone was picked up many times. J is TRBJ2-2 and V is TRBV5-1, with 7 bases identical to TRBD1. Germline CDR1 is SGHRS and CDR2 is YFSETQ. The V gene end was trimmed by 2 bases and the J gene end by 4 bases; junction bases not matched to a gene: 8. The CDR3 consists of 16 residues. The CDR3 nucleotides read TGCGCCAGCAGCTTCCCCCGACAGGGCGGCACCGGGGAGCTGTTTTTT. It specifies CASSFPRQGGTGELFF.

Many counts were recorded for this clone. The genes are TRBV20-1 and TRBJ2-1, with 10 bases matching TRBD1. The junction had 7 bases not matched to a gene; V was cut back by 6 bases and J by 8 bases. Germline CDR1 and CDR2: DFQATT and SNEGSKA (reference sequence). There are 13 residues in the CDR3. DNA for the CDR3: TGCAGTGCCCCGGGACAGGGGATCGATGAGCAGTTCTTC. Protein sequence: CSAPGQGIDEQFF.

This clone came up many times. This chain links TRBV19 with TRBJ2-7; 8 positions agree with TRBD2. The germline gives CDR1 LNHDA, CDR2 SQIVND (reference sequence). The CDR3 covers 14 residues. Trimming removed 1 base from V and 6 bases from J; junction bases left unmatched: 5. Written as DNA, the CDR3 is TGTGCCAGTAGTATAGCGGGAGGGCCTGGCGAGCAGTACTTC. Translating gives CASSIAGGPGEQYF.

This clone was seen ten or more times. The chain combines TRBV10-1 with TRBJ1-3; 7 positions match TRBD1. V was clipped by 9 bases and J by 4 bases; unmatched bases: 27. Germline CDR1 and CDR2: WNHNN and SYGVQD (reference sequence). CDR3 length: 20 amino acids. The CDR3, as DNA: TGCGCCAGGTCAGATACGACAATGGACAGGATGCGGGTATTGGGAAACACCATATATTTT. Its protein is CARSDTTMDRMRVLGNTIYF.

This clone was recorded at least ten times. V is TRBV20-1 and J is TRBJ1-6, with D unresolved. V gave up 2 bases and J gave up 5 bases, with 16 bases separating them. Germline loops: CDR1 DFQATT, CDR2 SNEGSKA (reference sequence). The CDR3 runs 16 residues. The CDR3 DNA follows: TGCAGTGCTAGACTACCCCCGGCAGGCAATAATTCACCCCTCCACTTT. This gives the protein CSARLPPAGNNSPLHF.

This clone came up many times. The chain has TRBV6-4 and TRBJ2-3; TRBD2 might be the D (6 bases). CDR1 MRHNA and CDR2 SNTAGT come from the germline V gene. V gave up 5 bases and J gave up 0 bases, with 6 bases separating them. This CDR3 has 13 residues. Here the CDR3 DNA reads TGTGCCAGCAGTAGCGGGAGCACAGATACGCAGTATTTT. This encodes CASSSGSTDTQYF.

Points on this clone: With a much larger clone just one base away, this may be a read error. The chain combines TRBV5-1 with TRBJ2-5, with TRBD1 as a possible D gene (5 bases). This CDR3 has 14 residues. Germline CDR1 is SGHRS and CDR2 is YFSETQ. The CDR3 DNA follows: TGCGCCAGCAGCTTGGGACAGCTGCAAGAGACCCGGTACTTC. Protein product: CASSLGQLQETRYF.

This clone was seen many times. In DNA, the CDR3 is TGTGCCAGCAGCCTGGGACAGGGGGCGCTCATAGCTGAAGCTTTCTTT. It yields the protein CASSLGQGALIAEAFF. The V call is TRBV7-9, the J call TRBJ1-1, with 12 bases matching TRBD1. This CDR3 comprises 16 residues. Trimming at V came to 5 bases and at J to 6 bases, leaving 10 bases not matched to a gene. Germline V CDR1 and CDR2: SEHNR, FQNEAQ (reference sequence).

CDR3 amino acids: CASSYSGARGNEQYF. CDR3 DNA sequence: TGTGCCAGCAGTTACTCCGGAGCGAGGGGTAACGAGCAGTACTTC. The V call is TRBV6-5, the J call TRBJ2-7, with D perhaps given as TRBD1 or TRBD2 (5 bases each). The V gene lost 0 bases and the J gene lost 5 bases, with 14 bases spanning the gap. Germline lookup yields CDR1 MNHEY and CDR2 SVGAGI. The CDR3 has 15 residues.

Worth noting for this clone: The junction departs from germline at one end; a sequencing error may be responsible. The chain carries TRBV5-8 and TRBJ2-2, with D tentatively TRBD2 (5 bases). Per the germline V gene, CDR1 is SGHTS and CDR2 is YDEGEE. The CDR3 runs to 14 residues. DNA for the CDR3: TGTGCCAGCAGCTTCCCGGATCACACCGGGGAACTGTTTTTT. Its translation: CASSFPDHTGELFF.

This clone was seen only once. The V gene is TRBV2, the J gene TRBJ2-1, with D possibly called TRBD1 or TRBD2 (5 bases each). The germline CDR1 and CDR2 sequences are SNHLY and FYNNEI. Trimming pared 11 bases from V and 0 bases from J, leaving 14 bases between. The CDR3 sequence is 14 residues long. The CDR3 reads CAEGTGSSYNEQFF. The CDR3 region has the DNA TGTGCCGAAGGGACGGGGTCCTCCTACAATGAGCAGTTCTTC.

The V call is TRBV6-1, the J call TRBJ2-7; 10 bases are shared with TRBD1. This CDR3 has 17 amino acids. Germline-derived CDR1 and CDR2 are MNHNS and SASEGT. The J segment lost 2 bases and the V segment lost 6 bases, leaving 13 bases of the junction unmatched. CDR3 in amino acids: CASRPTPPGTGAYEQYF. CDR3 nucleotide sequence: TGTGCCAGCAGACCGACACCTCCCGGGACAGGGGCCTACGAGCAGTACTTC.

This clone was recorded many times. The CDR3 DNA is TGCAGTTCCAAACTAGCGGGTTCATTAAATGAGCAGTTCTTC. It is translated as CSSKLAGSLNEQFF. V gene TRBV20-1 combines with J gene TRBJ2-1; 9 bases are shared with TRBD2. The J segment lost 7 bases and the V segment lost 8 bases, leaving 12 bases of the junction unmatched. The germline gives CDR1 DFQATT, CDR2 SNEGSKA (reference sequence). CDR3 size: 14 residues.

The table lists this clone with many counts. The chain links TRBV29-1 to TRBJ2-7, with 7 positions matching TRBD1. V gave up 1 base and J gave up 4 bases; unmatched junction bases: 4. The CDR3 consists of 13 residues. Germline CDR1 and CDR2: SQVTM and ANQGSEA. CDR3 in DNA: TGCAGCGTTGAAGTCCAGGGGGAGTACGAGCAGTACTTC. Its translation is CSVEVQGEYEQYF.

This chain joins TRBV6-5 and TRBJ1-4; TRBD1 matches 7 bases. Germline assignment: CDR1 MNHEY and CDR2 SVGAGI. The CDR3 has 12 residues. Losses at the gene ends were 5 bases for V and 12 bases for J; bases not matched to a gene: 6. The CDR3 nucleotides read TGTGCCAGCAGTACGCTAGGGACAGAACTGTTTTTT. This codes for CASSTLGTELFF.

Many counts were recorded for this clone. The genes are TRBV6-1 and TRBJ2-7; TRBD2 agrees at 7 bases. V shed 6 bases and J 5 bases; nucleotides not matched to a gene: 13. The CDR3 extends over 15 amino acids. Germline V gives CDR1 MNHNS, CDR2 SASEGT. CDR3 residues: CASRSLGGETHEQYF. The CDR3 DNA reads TGTGCCAGCAGATCCTTGGGGGGGGAAACCCACGAGCAGTACTTC.

Note on this clone: Relative to the germline gene, one junction end is altered; a read error may explain this. The chain recombines TRBV2 with TRBJ1-2, with a tentative D call TRBD1 (5 bases). From germline, CDR1 is SNHLY and CDR2 FYNNEI. The CDR3 consists of 10 residues. Here the CDR3 DNA reads TGTGTCAGCAACACAGAGGGGTACACCTTC. Amino acid sequence: CVSNTEGYTF.

The chain is built from TRBV12-3 or TRBV12-4 and TRBJ2-7; TRBD2 is a possible D gene (5 bases). This CDR3 spans 15 amino acids. The germline V and J ends were trimmed by 3 bases and 5 bases, with 17 bases remaining between them. The CDR3 protein is CASSFGPAPGNEQYF. The CDR3 region has the DNA TGTGCCAGCAGTTTCGGACCCGCTCCGGGAAACGAGCAGTACTTC.

This clone was found many times. The chain combines TRBV25-1 with TRBJ2-5, with 13 nucleotides matching TRBD2. Losses at the gene ends were 4 bases for V and 5 bases for J; bases not matched to a gene: 4. CDR3 length: 15 amino acids. CDR1 and CDR2 from the germline V gene are MGHDK and SYGVNS. The CDR3 sequence: CASSVQLAGGETQYF. CDR3 DNA sequence: TGTGCCAGCAGTGTCCAACTAGCGGGAGGGGAGACCCAGTACTTC.

This clone was seen ten or more times. Additional DNA sequences in this sample encode the identical CDR3. The chain recombines TRBV28 with TRBJ2-2; maybe TRBD2 (5 bases). The germline CDR1 and CDR2 sequences are MDHEN and SYDVKM. V lost 2 bases to trimming and J lost 6 bases, with 16 bases between them. The CDR3 covers 16 residues. The CDR3 DNA reads TGTGCCAGCAGTTTAAGGTTCCGGGGAGTAGCCGGGGAGCTGTTTTTT. Protein sequence: CASSLRFRGVAGELFF.

This clone was seen a few times. CDR3 DNA sequence: TGTGCCAGCAGCCCCTCGCAAGCAGATACGCAGTATTTT. Translating gives CASSPSQADTQYF. J is TRBJ2-3 and V is TRBV27; D is unresolved. This CDR3 contains 13 residues. Looked up from germline, CDR1 is MNHEY and CDR2 is SMNVEV (reference sequence). The germline V and J ends were trimmed by 6 bases and 4 bases, with 11 bases remaining between them.

Regarding this clone: A read error is possible here, since a much larger clone lies one base away. This sequence joins TRBV4-1 and TRBJ2-7; D not certain. Between the trimmed V and J ends, which lost 0 bases and 4 bases, there was a span of 13 bases. The CDR3 spans 15 residues. Germline-derived CDR1 and CDR2 are MGHRA and YSYEKL. For the CDR3, the DNA is TGCGCCAGCAGCCAAGATTACGTCTTGTGGTACGAGCAGTACTTC. Its protein product is CASSQDYVLWYEQYF.

A few counts support this clone. CDR3 nucleotide sequence: TGTGCCAGCAGTTTCTGGCAGGGAAGGTACGAGCAGTACTTC. This sequence encodes CASSFWQGRYEQYF. The gene calls are TRBV12-3 or TRBV12-4 and TRBJ2-7; D is possibly TRBD1 (5 bases). The CDR3 spans 14 residues. Trimming left V 3 bases short and J 4 bases short, with 13 bases between.

This chain uses TRBV6-1 with TRBJ2-1; 7 bases align to TRBD2. V shed 7 bases and J 6 bases; nucleotides not matched to a gene: 15. Germline CDR1 MNHNS, CDR2 SASEGT. This CDR3 spans 16 amino acids. The CDR3 reads CASTISAAGALNEQFF. The DNA for the CDR3 is TGTGCCAGCACTATAAGCGCGGCGGGAGCGCTCAATGAGCAGTTCTTC.